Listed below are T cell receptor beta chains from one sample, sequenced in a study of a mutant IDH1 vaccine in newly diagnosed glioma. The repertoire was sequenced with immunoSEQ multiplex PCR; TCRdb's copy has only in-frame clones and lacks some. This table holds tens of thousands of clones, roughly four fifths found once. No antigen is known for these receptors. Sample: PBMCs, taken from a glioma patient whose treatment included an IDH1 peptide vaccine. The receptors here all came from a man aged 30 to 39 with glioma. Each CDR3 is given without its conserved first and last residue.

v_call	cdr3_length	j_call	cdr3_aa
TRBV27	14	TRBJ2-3	ASSIGQGGGTDTQY
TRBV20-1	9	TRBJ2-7	SGLGNYEQY
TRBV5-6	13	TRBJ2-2	ASRLSGAGTGELF
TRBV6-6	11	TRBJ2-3	ASRGTGTDTQY
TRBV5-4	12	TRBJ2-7	ASSLDQGKDEQY
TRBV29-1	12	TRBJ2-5	SVEALAGGGPQY
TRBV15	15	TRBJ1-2	ATSRPRGPNANYGYT
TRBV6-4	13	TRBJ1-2	ASSDQVGQGYGYT
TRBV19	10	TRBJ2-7	ASSETTYEQY
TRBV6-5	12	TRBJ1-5	ASRSDRDNQPQH
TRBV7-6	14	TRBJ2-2	ASSLAGRLNTGELF